This record looks at one TCR beta chain sequence and its context. This specimen comes from a study of CD8 T cells in ankylosing spondylitis. TCRdb reanalysed the 5' RACE reads using MiXCR and keeps one entry per CDR3 protein. The sample lists some 270,000 distinct CDR3 sequences, about 20% occurring once. The ends were cut back, 3 bases at V and 2 bases at J, with 14 bases in the middle. The length of the CDR3 is 15 residues. Germline V gene sequence: CDR1 MDHEN, CDR2 SYDVKM. Sequences were obtained from blood, either unsorted or a sorted T cell fraction (not recorded which). This sequence was found in a male donor with ankylosing spondylitis or in good health (not recorded which). The V gene is TRBV28, the J gene TRBJ2-7, with D perhaps TRBD1 or TRBD2 (5 bases each). The CDR3 loop reads CASSFGDRPTYEQYF. The CDR3 DNA is TGTGCCAGCAGTTTCGGGGACCGACCTACCTACGAGCAGTACTTC.